The 6 T cell receptor beta chains in this list originate from one sample, sequenced in a study of shared clonotypes between healthy human individuals. Measured with immunoSEQ multiplex PCR; TCRdb has only the in-frame clones, and not every one. The profile shows about 2.2 million clones, around 93% of them singletons. The naive CD8 subset, CD45RO-negative cells positively selected for CCR7, excluded terminally differentiated effector memory CD45RA+ cells. The material sequenced was naive CD8+ T cells from PBMCs. The origin of the receptors is a man in his late teens or twenties in good health. Some clones in this sample may be carry-over from other donors' samples.

This chain links TRBV30 with TRBJ1-5; no definite D call. Germline CDR1 is GTSNPN and CDR2 is SVGIG (reference sequence). CDR3 length: 15 residues. Deletions cut 2 bases from V and 0 bases from J, with 11 bases between. CDR3 sequence reads: CAWSHGTVSNQPQHF. CDR3 nucleotide sequence: TGTGCCTGGAGTCACGGAACAGTTAGCAATCAGCCCCAGCATTTT.

The CDR3: CASSPPGLAGGGQFF. The CDR3 bases are TGTGCCAGCAGCCCACCGGGACTAGCGGGGGGTGGCCAGTTCTTC. V gene TRBV7-9 combines with J gene TRBJ2-1, with 15 bases lining up with TRBD2. The CDR3 is made up of 15 amino acids. The V and J ends lost 5 bases and 13 bases, in that order; junction bases with no gene match: 9. Germline CDR1 SEHNR, CDR2 FQNEAQ (reference sequence).

This chain links TRBV7-2 with TRBJ2-3; no firm D call. With 7 bases removed from V and 3 bases from J, the gap between germline ends came to 11 bases. Per germline, CDR1 SGHTA and CDR2 FQGNSA. This CDR3 has 13 amino acids. The CDR3 protein is CASNTGPTDTQYF. Here the CDR3 DNA reads TGTGCCAGCAACACCGGTCCTACAGATACGCAGTATTTT.

The chain employs TRBV2 and TRBJ2-1, with 8 positions matching TRBD2. This CDR3 comprises 16 residues. V shed 6 bases, J shed 0 bases, and the junction held 7 bases outside the gene matches. CDR1 and CDR2 (germline): SNHLY, FYNNEI. CDR3 nucleotide sequence: TGTGCCAGCAGGGTAGCGGGACAAATCTCCTACAATGAGCAGTTCTTC. This gives the protein CASRVAGQISYNEQFF.

V is TRBV9 and J is TRBJ1-2, with D uncertain. The length of the CDR3 is 17 residues. Germline CDR1 is SGDLS and CDR2 is YYNGEE. The V end was cut by 0 bases, the J end by 9 bases, with 24 bases between. DNA of the CDR3: TGTGCCAGCAGCGTAGCCCTTGAGGCTCCCCACCTATGGAGCTACACCTTC. It translates to CASSVALEAPHLWSYTF.

The rearrangement uses TRBV7-9 and TRBJ1-4; tentatively, D is TRBD1 (6 bases). CDR3 length: 15 residues. Germline V gene data show CDR1 as SEHNR and CDR2 as FQNEAQ (reference sequence). V was shortened by 5 bases and J by 4 bases, with 14 bases between the two germline ends. CDR3 in amino acids: CASSPLQGLNEKLFF. Written as DNA, the CDR3 is TGTGCCAGCAGCCCACTACAGGGCCTTAATGAAAAACTGTTTTTT.